Below are 29 T cell receptor beta chains sequenced from a single sample in a study of blood T cell repertoires in COVID-19. The assay was immunoSEQ multiplex PCR, and TCRdb's table has in-frame clones only and misses some. The sample comprises under 130,000 clones, 80% to 90% of which are singletons, and less than 40% rests with the top ten. The sequencing input was peripheral blood. These receptors were taken from a woman over 75 with acute or convalescent COVID-19.

This clone was seen only once. The chain links TRBV7-9 to TRBJ2-3, with 9 bases identical to TRBD2. Germline V gives CDR1 SEHNR, CDR2 FQNEAQ (reference sequence). Trimming cost V 5 bases and J 6 bases; bases outside gene matches: 6. The CDR3 extends over 14 amino acids. CDR3 nucleotides: TGTGCCAGCAGCCGCGGGGGGGCCGCTGATACGCAGTATTTT. Translated: CASSRGGAADTQYF. Full variable domain (rest looked up from reference TRBV7-9 and TRBJ2-3): DTGVSQNPRHKITKRGQNVTFRCDPISEHNRLYWYRQTLGQGPEFLTYFQNEAQLEKSRLLSDRFSAERPKGSFSTLEIQRTEQGDSAMYLCASSRGGAADTQYFGPGTRLTVL.

This clone turned up a few times. The rearrangement uses TRBV4-3 and TRBJ1-5; a weak D match, TRBD1 (6 bases). The CDR3 sequence is 13 residues long. The V gene lost 3 bases and the J gene lost 5 bases, with 8 bases spanning the gap. Germline CDR1 is LGHNA and CDR2 is YSLEER. The CDR3 nucleotides are TGCGCCAGCAGCCAGGGGGCAGATCAGCCCCAGCATTTT. It codes for CASSQGADQPQHF.

The chain links TRBV7-2 to TRBJ2-7; the match to TRBD2 covers 9 bases. Germline V gives CDR1 SGHTA, CDR2 FQGNSA. The CDR3 length is 14 residues. The ends lost 2 bases at V and 2 bases at J; junction bases unmatched: 1. The CDR3 sequence is CASSLKRGAYEQYF. CDR3 nucleotide sequence: TGTGCCAGCAGCTTAAAGCGGGGGGCCTACGAGCAGTACTTC.

This clone occurred once. Here the CDR3 DNA reads TGTGCCAGCAGCAAAAGTTGGCAGGGAAGGGTTTGTGGGGCCAACGTCCTGACTTTC. Translation gives CASSKSWQGRVCGANVLTF. The chain recombines TRBV21-1 with TRBJ2-6; TRBD1 is the table's D call and was not checked against the DNA. TRBV21-1 is recorded as a pseudogene. This CDR3 is 19 amino acids long.

In its sample, this clone was seen once. The chain is built from TRBV3-1 (or the pseudogene TRBV3-2) and TRBJ2-3; TRBD2 might be the D (7 bases). The germline V gene has CDR1 LGHDT and CDR2 YNNKEL (reference sequence). The CDR3 consists of 18 residues. V dropped 0 bases and J dropped 2 bases, with 18 bases sitting between them. CDR3 region: CASSQEGGGHIYTDTQYF. CDR3 nucleotide sequence: TGTGCCAGCAGCCAAGAAGGGGGGGGGCATATCTACACAGATACGCAGTATTTT.

This chain links TRBV27 with TRBJ2-1; TRBD2 matches 8 bases. The junction had 4 bases not matched to a gene; V was cut back by 2 bases and J by 4 bases. The germline gives CDR1 MNHEY, CDR2 SMNVEV (reference sequence). This CDR3 spans 15 amino acids. CDR3 coding DNA: TGTGCCAGCAGTTTAGCGGGGGGCCATTACAATGAGCAGTTCTTC. Encoded protein: CASSLAGGHYNEQFF.

This chain uses TRBV7-9 with TRBJ2-1; D is ambiguous. Trimming removed 1 base from V and 6 bases from J, with 4 bases in between. Germline CDR1 SEHNR, CDR2 FQNEAQ (reference sequence). This CDR3 is 12 amino acids long. The CDR3 bases are TGTGCCAGCAGCTTAGTGGCCAATGAGCAGTTCTTC. Translated: CASSLVANEQFF.

V usage is TRBV19 and J usage is TRBJ1-3, with D possibly matching TRBD1 (5 bases). V dropped 7 bases and J dropped 0 bases, with 13 bases sitting between them. CDR1 and CDR2 (germline): LNHDA, SQIVND (reference sequence). The CDR3 spans 15 residues. CDR3 loop: CASTWGASSGNTIYF. The CDR3 DNA is TGTGCCAGTACGTGGGGCGCGAGCTCTGGAAACACCATATATTTT.

This clone has only one observation. The chain is built from TRBV6-2 or TRBV6-3 and TRBJ2-7, with 10 bases that match TRBD2. The germline V gene encodes CDR1 MNHEY and CDR2 SVGEGT. The CDR3 sequence is 17 residues long. The ends lost 5 bases at V and 2 bases at J; junction bases unmatched: 12. In DNA form, the CDR3 reads TGTGCCAGCAGTACCCTCCTAGCGGGGGCCCTTACCTACGAGCAGTACTTC. Its translation is CASSTLLAGALTYEQYF.

V and J are TRBV30 and TRBJ1-4, with TRBD1 matching 9 bases. Trimming removed 6 bases from V and 8 bases from J; junction bases left unmatched: 7. Germline values: CDR1 GTSNPN, CDR2 SVGIG (reference sequence). The CDR3 length is 13 residues. The CDR3 reads CACTGGSVEKLFF. The CDR3 bases are TGTGCCTGCACAGGGGGCTCAGTCGAAAAACTGTTTTTT.

The chain recombines TRBV18 with TRBJ1-4; 10 nucleotides match TRBD1. Germline CDR1 KGHSH, CDR2 LQKENI. Trimming removed 3 bases from V and 9 bases from J; junction bases left unmatched: 4. CDR3 size: 14 residues. The DNA of the CDR3 is TGTGCCAGCTCACCCGGGACAGGGGTACAAAAACTGTTTTTT. This translates into CASSPGTGVQKLFF. The full variable domain, its missing parts supplied by reference TRBV18 and TRBJ1-4, is NAGVMQNPRHLVRRRGQEARLRCSPMKGHSHVYWYRQLPEEGLKFMVYLQKENIIDESGMPKERFSAEFPKEGPSILRIQQVVRGDSAAYFCASSPGTGVQKLFFGSGTQLSVL.

The CDR3 DNA reads as TGCGCCAGCAGCCTAGTACAGGGGGCCACTGAAGCTTTCTTT. Residues: CASSLVQGATEAFF. The rearrangement uses TRBV4-1 and TRBJ1-1, with TRBD1 matching over 9 bases. J was trimmed by 4 bases and V by 4 bases; bases with no gene match: 4. The CDR3 spans 14 residues. Germline CDR1 reads MGHRA; CDR2 reads YSYEKL.

Comment on this clone: Sequence at one end of the junction differs from germline and may be a read error. The V call is TRBV28, the J call TRBJ1-2; 8 bases fit TRBD1. From germline, CDR1 is MDHEN and CDR2 SYDVKM. The CDR3 is 10 amino acids. CDR3 coding DNA: TGTGCCAGCGGCTCGGACAGGGCCTCCTTC. The encoded protein is CASGSDRASF.

This rearrangement joins TRBV9 to TRBJ2-3; 8 bases agree with TRBD2. With 1 base clipped from V and 4 bases from J, the junction kept 8 bases outside the gene matches. Germline V gene lookup returns CDR1 SGDLS and CDR2 YYNGEE. The CDR3 is 16 amino acids. The CDR3 loop is CASSVFRGGTPDTQYF. CDR3 DNA sequence: TGTGCCAGCAGCGTATTCCGGGGGGGGACACCAGATACGCAGTATTTT.

This clone was counted between two and nine times. The genes are TRBV18 and TRBJ1-4, with 7 bases that match TRBD1. The J segment lost 4 bases and the V segment lost 5 bases, leaving 7 bases of the junction unmatched. CDR1 KGHSH and CDR2 LQKENI come from the germline V gene. The CDR3 sequence is 15 residues long. The chain's CDR3 is CASSADRAGNEKLFF. The CDR3 DNA is TGTGCCAGCTCAGCAGACAGGGCTGGTAATGAAAAACTGTTTTTT.

J is TRBJ2-1 and V is TRBV3-1 (or the pseudogene TRBV3-2); D is possibly TRBD2 (6 bases). There are 16 residues in the CDR3. Germline CDR1 and CDR2: LGHDT and YNNKEL (reference sequence). V lost 3 bases, J lost 6 bases, and 18 bases lay in between. CDR3 sequence reads: CASSHRGTPSGNEQFF. The CDR3 DNA follows: TGTGCCAGCAGCCACCGCGGGACTCCGTCAGGCAATGAGCAGTTCTTC.

This chain uses TRBV5-1 with TRBJ2-5; D is ambiguous. The V end lost 4 bases, the J end lost 0 bases, and 10 bases lay between the germline ends. Germline lookup yields CDR1 SGHRS and CDR2 YFSETQ. This CDR3 contains 14 residues. The CDR3 DNA reads TGCGCCAGCAGCAGAGGAGTGTACCAAGAGACCCAGTACTTC. Translation: CASSRGVYQETQYF.

The chain links TRBV4-3 to TRBJ2-1; 7 bases map to TRBD2. Trimming removed 1 base from V and 12 bases from J; junction bases left unmatched: 6. CDR3 size: 13 residues. Germline CDR1 LGHNA, CDR2 YSLEER. This chain's CDR3 is CASSQAGGSGQFF. CDR3 DNA sequence: TGCGCCAGCAGCCAAGCCGGGGGGAGCGGGCAGTTCTTC.

This chain links TRBV7-8 with TRBJ2-6, with a tentative D call TRBD2 (7 bases). V was clipped by 1 base and J by 0 bases, with 13 bases between them. Germline V gives CDR1 SGHVS, CDR2 FQNEAQ. This CDR3 comprises 18 residues. CDR3: CASSLVGGLYSGANVLTF. The CDR3, as DNA: TGTGCCAGCAGCTTAGTGGGGGGGCTTTACTCTGGGGCCAACGTCCTGACTTTC.

The V and J genes are TRBV10-3 and TRBJ2-7, with 9 bases aligning to TRBD1. CDR1 ENHRY and CDR2 SYGVKD come from the germline V gene. The CDR3 has 13 residues. Unmatched junction bases numbered 6, after V lost 7 bases and J lost 5 bases. CDR3 in amino acids: CAINGQGIDEQYF. For the CDR3, the DNA is TGTGCCATCAACGGACAGGGGATCGACGAGCAGTACTTC.

The chain recombines TRBV5-4 with TRBJ2-3, with D uncertain. This CDR3 contains 15 residues. Germline V gene lookup returns CDR1 SGHNT and CDR2 YYREEE (reference sequence). Trimming took off 2 bases at V and 1 base at J, with 11 bases between the two ends. The CDR3 nucleotides are TGTGCCAGCAGCTTTCCTAGTATGGGCACAGATACGCAGTATTTT. It yields the protein CASSFPSMGTDTQYF.

This clone occurred once. The CDR3 nucleotides are TGTGCCAGCAGCTTGTCCCTAGCAGACACCGGGGAGCTGTTTTTT. Translation: CASSLSLADTGELFF. The chain uses TRBV5-4 and TRBJ2-2, with D tentatively TRBD2 (5 bases). From germline, CDR1 is SGHNT and CDR2 YYREEE (reference sequence). The germline V and J ends were trimmed by 1 base and 3 bases, with 10 bases remaining between them. The CDR3 length is 15 residues.

This rearrangement joins TRBV12-3 or TRBV12-4 to TRBJ1-4; D is unresolved. Between the trimmed V and J ends, which lost 6 bases and 8 bases, there was a span of 10 bases. This CDR3 region has 12 residues. CDR3 in amino acids: CASSTWREKLFF. Written as DNA, the CDR3 is TGTGCCAGCAGCACATGGAGAGAAAAACTGTTTTTT.

The chain couples TRBV4-2 to TRBJ2-5, with 7 bases fitting TRBD2. The CDR3 sequence is 15 residues long. Looked up from germline, CDR1 is LGHNA and CDR2 is YNFKEQ. V lost 0 bases to trimming and J lost 4 bases; unmatched junction nucleotides: 5. This chain's CDR3 is CASSQDGGVGETQYF. CDR3 coding DNA: TGTGCCAGCAGCCAAGATGGGGGGGTCGGAGAGACCCAGTACTTC.

V and J are TRBV5-1 and TRBJ1-4, with TRBD1 identical over 9 bases. V lost 6 bases to trimming and J lost 7 bases; unmatched junction nucleotides: 7. Germline V gene data show CDR1 as SGHRS and CDR2 as YFSETQ. CDR3 length equals 14 residues. This CDR3 is CASTQTGGGEKLFF. CDR3 DNA: TGCGCCAGCACCCAGACAGGGGGAGGTGAAAAACTGTTTTTT.

This clone was seen just once. The chain links TRBV5-4 to TRBJ2-3, with D tentatively TRBD2 (6 bases). CDR1 and CDR2 (germline): SGHNT, YYREEE (reference sequence). The germline V and J ends were trimmed by 1 base and 2 bases, with 14 bases remaining between them. This CDR3 spans 16 amino acids. The CDR3 loop reads CASSLYISGPTDTQYF. The CDR3 coding sequence is TGTGCCAGCAGCTTGTACATTAGCGGACCCACAGATACGCAGTATTTT. Using reference TRBV5-4 and TRBJ2-3 for the parts outside the CDR3, the full variable domain is ETGVTQSPTHLIKTRGQQVTLRCSSQSGHNTVSWYQQALGQGPQFIFQYYREEENGRGNFPPRFSGLQFPNYSSELNVNALELDDSALYLCASSLYISGPTDTQYFGPGTRLTVL.

The chain combines TRBV12-5 with TRBJ2-1; the match to TRBD2 covers 10 bases. V lost 6 bases, J lost 4 bases, and 6 bases stayed unmatched. CDR3 length equals 15 residues. Germline V gene data show CDR1 as LGHNT and CDR2 as FRNRAP. The CDR3 is CASGEGLAQYNEQFF. CDR3 DNA sequence: TGTGCTAGTGGGGAGGGACTAGCGCAGTACAATGAGCAGTTCTTC. Variable domain in full (rest from reference TRBV12-5 and TRBJ2-1): DARVTQTPRHKVTEMGQEVTMRCQPILGHNTVFWYRQTMMQGLELLAYFRNRAPLDDSGMPKDRFSAEMPDATLATLKIQPSEPRDSAVYFCASGEGLAQYNEQFFGPGTRLTVL.

The chain has TRBV19 and TRBJ1-2; a possible D gene is TRBD1 (6 bases). The CDR3 covers 13 residues. CDR1 and CDR2 (germline): LNHDA, SQIVND (reference sequence). Trimming stripped 5 bases from V and 8 bases from J, with 15 bases between. DNA of the CDR3: TGTGCCAGTAGTTTTGGACAGAGAGCGGGCTACACCTTC. Translated: CASSFGQRAGYTF.

This clone was seen only a few times. This chain joins TRBV7-8 and TRBJ1-5, with D maybe TRBD1 (5 bases). Trimming left V 1 base short and J 3 bases short, with 7 bases between. This CDR3 contains 14 residues. Germline lookup yields CDR1 SGHVS and CDR2 FQNEAQ. This chain's CDR3 is CASSLGQFNQPQHF. The CDR3 region has the DNA TGTGCCAGCAGCTTAGGACAGTTCAATCAGCCCCAGCATTTT.